This T cell receptor (beta chain) was sequenced for a study of T cells in localized non-small cell lung cancer. Deletions cut 0 bases from V and 4 bases from J, with 15 bases between. The germline gives CDR1 MNHGY, CDR2 SAAAGT. CDR3 size: 16 residues. As concerns this clone: Antigen unknown.

Study-wide results and limits: Higher T cell density in the blood was associated with longer overall survival, whereas higher adjacent-lung clonality associated with shorter survival. Appearance in adjacent lung was seen for a median roughly 56 of the top 100 tumor clones. Uninvolved adjacent lung had more T cell clonality than any other tissue, topping tumor.

Profiling relied on immunoSEQ multiplex PCR, and the TCRdb table lists in-frame clones only, not all of them. This sample has about 1,200 clones; more than 12% occur once, and the top ten carry around 30%. V gene TRBV6-8 combines with J gene TRBJ2-5; D tentatively fits TRBD1 or TRBD2 (6 bases each). This TCR derives from a male donor at least 60 years old with stage I lung adenocarcinoma. Sample: normal lung tissue next to the tumor, taken before any cancer treatment. In DNA, the CDR3 is TGTGCCAGCAGTTACTCTTTGGGGGGCGCGGGAGAGACCCAGTACTTC. Protein product: CASSYSLGGAGETQYF.